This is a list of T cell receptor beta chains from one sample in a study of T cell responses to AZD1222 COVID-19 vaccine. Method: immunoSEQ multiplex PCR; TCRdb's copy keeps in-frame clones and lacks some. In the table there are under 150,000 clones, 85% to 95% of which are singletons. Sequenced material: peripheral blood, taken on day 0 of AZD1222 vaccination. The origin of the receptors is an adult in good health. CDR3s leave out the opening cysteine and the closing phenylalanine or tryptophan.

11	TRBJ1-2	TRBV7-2	ASSTDRVGGYT
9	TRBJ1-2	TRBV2	ASRGFYGYT
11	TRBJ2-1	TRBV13	ASSPRVGNEQF
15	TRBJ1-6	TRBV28	ASSFIGPDRVGSPLH
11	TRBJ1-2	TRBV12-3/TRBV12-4	ASSLGTEYGYT
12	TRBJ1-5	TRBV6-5	ASSQTVSNQPQH
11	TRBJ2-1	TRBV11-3	ASSPGGYNEQF
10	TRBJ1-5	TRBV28	ASRGTGQPQH
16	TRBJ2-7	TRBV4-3	ASSHQRGSLGYSYEQY
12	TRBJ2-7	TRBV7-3	ASSAAGSPHEQY
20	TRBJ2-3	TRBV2	ASSDPPSPSSGGVSWADTQY
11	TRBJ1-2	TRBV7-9	ASSLGGTYGYT
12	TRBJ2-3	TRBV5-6	ASTRDSSTDTQY
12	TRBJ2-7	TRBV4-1	ASSLGQQYYEQY
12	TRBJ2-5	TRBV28	ASHNRDSKETQY
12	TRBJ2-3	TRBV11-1	ASSRGPATDTQY